Listed here are 10 T cell receptor beta chains from one sample, sequenced in a study of technical replicates of blood from a few donors. TCRdb keeps only in-frame clones here, not all; method: immunoSEQ multiplex PCR. This sample yields 100,000 or so clones, of which roughly 95% are seen a single time; approximately 0.2% belongs to the top ten. Sequencing input: T cells isolated from PBMCs. The source is a human donor in good health.

The chain is built from TRBV7-9 and TRBJ2-5; weak D call: TRBD1 (6 bases). Germline loops: CDR1 SEHNR, CDR2 FQNEAQ (reference sequence). The CDR3 extends over 14 amino acids. V was shortened by 3 bases and J by 4 bases, with 12 bases between the two germline ends. CDR3 DNA: TGTGCCAGCAGCTTTCAGGGGTGGTCAGAGACCCAGTACTTC. Residues: CASSFQGWSETQYF.

The chain has TRBV19 and TRBJ1-1; D might be TRBD1 (5 bases). Germline V CDR1 and CDR2: LNHDA, SQIVND (reference sequence). This CDR3 is built from 13 residues. Trimming pared 7 bases from V and 5 bases from J, leaving 14 bases between. CDR3 region: CASTQGRVTEAFF. CDR3 in DNA: TGTGCCAGTACCCAGGGTCGGGTAACTGAAGCTTTCTTT.

This chain joins TRBV4-1 and TRBJ2-5, with 8 positions matching TRBD2. With 3 bases clipped from V and 2 bases from J, the junction kept 5 bases outside the gene matches. This CDR3 spans 15 amino acids. Germline CDR1 is MGHRA and CDR2 is YSYEKL. The CDR3 coding sequence is TGCGCCAGCAGCCAGTCTGGGACTAGACAAGAGACCCAGTACTTC. It yields the protein CASSQSGTRQETQYF.

The chain has TRBV6-6 and TRBJ1-2, with 8 bases aligning to TRBD1. The CDR3 runs 16 residues. V gave up 3 bases and J gave up 4 bases; unmatched junction bases: 10. Germline loops: CDR1 MNHNY, CDR2 SVGAGI (reference sequence). CDR3 coding DNA: TGTGCCAGCAGTTATTCCGGACAGGGTAATATCTATGGCTACACCTTC. It translates to CASSYSGQGNIYGYTF.

The chain combines TRBV5-6 with TRBJ1-4, with no clear D. Trimming removed 2 bases at V and 8 bases at J, with 7 bases between. The CDR3 is 12 residues long. CDR1 and CDR2 (germline): SGHDT, YYEEEE. CDR3 DNA: TGTGCCAGCAGCTTTTTATCGGAAAAACTGTTTTTT. It codes for CASSFLSEKLFF. The whole variable domain, remainder taken from reference TRBV5-6 and TRBJ1-4, is DAGVTQSPTHLIKTRGQQVTLRCSPKSGHDTVSWYQQALGQGPQFIFQYYEEEERQRGNFPDRFSGHQFPNYSSELNVNALLLGDSALYLCASSFLSEKLFFGSGTQLSVL.

The V and J genes are TRBV15 and TRBJ1-5, with TRBD1 identical over 8 bases. Germline V lookup: CDR1 LNHNV, CDR2 YYDKDF (reference sequence). V gave up 0 bases and J gave up 3 bases; unmatched junction bases: 4. CDR3 length: 16 amino acids. Here the CDR3 reads CATSRETTGDNQPQHF. CDR3 bases: TGTGCCACCAGCAGAGAGACGACAGGGGACAATCAGCCCCAGCATTTT.

The chain's CDR3 is CASSDYGGPGTGELFF. The CDR3 bases are TGTGCCAGCAGCGATTATGGGGGCCCGGGGACCGGGGAGCTGTTTTTT. The rearrangement links TRBV13 to TRBJ2-2; D is perhaps TRBD1 (6 bases). Germline values: CDR1 PRHDT, CDR2 FYEKMQ (reference sequence). Trimming shortened V by 5 bases and J by 5 bases, and 18 bases separated the two germline ends. CDR3 length equals 16 residues.

This chain uses TRBV14 with TRBJ1-3; D remains ambiguous. Trimming shortened V by 4 bases and J by 1 base, and 20 bases separated the two germline ends. Germline CDR1 and CDR2: SGHDN and FVKESK. There are 18 residues in the CDR3. DNA for the CDR3: TGTGCCAGCAGCCCCTCCCTTCTCAGAATAAGATCTGGAAACACCATATATTTT. It specifies CASSPSLLRIRSGNTIYF.

The genes are TRBV12-5 and TRBJ1-2, with D unclear. CDR1 and CDR2 (germline): LGHNT, FRNRAP. V was trimmed by 6 bases and J by 4 bases, leaving 15 bases between them. The CDR3 is made up of 14 amino acids. The CDR3 DNA sequence: TGTGCTAGTGGCCGCCACGGACTGTCCTATGGCTACACCTTC. Translation gives CASGRHGLSYGYTF.

V is TRBV27 and J is TRBJ1-4; D may be TRBD1 (6 bases). The germline V and J ends were trimmed by 6 bases and 8 bases, with 22 bases remaining between them. CDR3 length equals 16 residues. Germline CDR1 and CDR2: MNHEY and SMNVEV (reference sequence). The CDR3 region has the DNA TGTGCCAGCAGAATGCGATCAACAGGGCTCGGGGAAAAACTGTTTTTT. Translated: CASRMRSTGLGEKLFF. Supplemented by reference TRBV27 and TRBJ1-4, the full variable domain reads EAQVTQNPRYLITVTGKKLTVTCSQNMNHEYMSWYRQDPGLGLRQIYYSMNVEVTDKGDVPEGYKVSRKEKRNFPLILESPSPNQTSLYFCASRMRSTGLGEKLFFGSGTQLSVL.